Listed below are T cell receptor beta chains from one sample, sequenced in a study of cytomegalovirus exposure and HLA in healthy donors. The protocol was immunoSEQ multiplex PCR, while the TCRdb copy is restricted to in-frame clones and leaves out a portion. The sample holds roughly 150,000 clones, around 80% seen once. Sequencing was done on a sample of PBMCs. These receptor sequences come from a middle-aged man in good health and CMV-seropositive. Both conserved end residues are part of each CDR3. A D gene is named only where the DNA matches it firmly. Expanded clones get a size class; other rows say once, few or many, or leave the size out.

TGTGCTAGCAGCTTGATCGACAGGGGATCTGGACAGCCCCAGCATTTT,CASSLIDRGSGQPQHF,TRBJ1-5,TRBV7-7,once,TRBD1
TGTGCCAGCACCCTGGGGGGACAGGGGAGATATGGCTACACCTTC,CASTLGGQGRYGYTF,TRBJ1-2,TRBV28,few,TRBD1
TGTGCCATCAGTGAGTCGAGAGCGGCGAATAGCAATCAGCCCCAGCATTTT,CAISESRAANSNQPQHF,TRBJ1-5,TRBV10-3,-,-
TGTGCCAGCTCATGGTCAAAAAAAGCGGGAACTAGCACAGATACGCAGTATTTT,CASSWSKKAGTSTDTQYF,TRBJ2-3,TRBV18,-,TRBD2
TGCGCCAGCAGCCAAGAACGACTAGTGGGGGGGGAGACCCAGTACTTC,CASSQERLVGGETQYF,TRBJ2-5,TRBV4-1,-,TRBD2
TGTGCCAGCAGCCAAGGGACTAGCGGGAACACCGGGGAGCTGTTTTTT,CASSQGTSGNTGELFF,TRBJ2-2,TRBV7-6,-,TRBD2
TGTGCCAGCAGTCCAAGTGGACTAAGAACCTACGAGCAGTACTTC,CASSPSGLRTYEQYF,TRBJ2-7,TRBV6-5,-,-
TGTGCCAGCAGCTTATCGGGAAACACCGGGGAGCTGTTTTTT,CASSLSGNTGELFF,TRBJ2-2,TRBV7-2,-,-
TGTGCCAGCAGCTTCGGCTCCTACAATGAGCAGTTCTTC,CASSFGSYNEQFF,TRBJ2-1,TRBV5-6,-,-
TGTGCCAGCAGTGAAGCGCAGATCAATTTCTCCTACGAGCAGTACTTC,CASSEAQINFSYEQYF,TRBJ2-7,TRBV2,-,-
TGTGCCAGCAGCCAAGAGAGGGGAGGTAGTGGCACCTACAATGAGCAGTTCTTC,CASSQERGGSGTYNEQFF,TRBJ2-1,TRBV14,-,-
TGTGCCAGCAGTTTACTAGCGGGAGGACCCCCCGACAATGAGCAGTTCTTC,CASSLLAGGPPDNEQFF,TRBJ2-1,TRBV2,-,TRBD2
TGTGCCAGCAGCTTAGCAGGGGGCCGAGAGACCCAGTACTTC,CASSLAGGRETQYF,TRBJ2-5,TRBV7-9,-,TRBD1
TGTTCCAGCAGCTTAAGGTTAACAGAACCCACCGGGGAGCTGTTTTTT,CSSSLRLTEPTGELFF,TRBJ2-2,TRBV7-9,-,-
TGTGCCAGCAGCCCAAGACAGTATAATTCACCCCTCCACTTT,CASSPRQYNSPLHF,TRBJ1-6,TRBV2,-,-
TGTGCCAGCGGACCGAGCGGGAGCGTCCATGAGCAGTTCTTC,CASGPSGSVHEQFF,TRBJ2-1,TRBV28,-,TRBD2
TGTGCCAGCAGCTCCTCCCCTCGGGAGGGCTTGAACACCGGGGAGCTGTTTTTT,CASSSSPREGLNTGELFF,TRBJ2-2,TRBV7-8,-,TRBD2
TGTGCCAGCAGCGTCGGGACTACCAAAGAGACCCAGTACTTC,CASSVGTTKETQYF,TRBJ2-5,TRBV9,-,TRBD2
TGTGCCAGCAGCCAACTCGGACTAGCGGGTAATGAGCAGTTCTTC,CASSQLGLAGNEQFF,TRBJ2-1,TRBV5-4,-,TRBD2
TGTGCCAGTAGTATCGGGAGGGCCACAGATACGCAGTATTTT,CASSIGRATDTQYF,TRBJ2-3,TRBV19,-,TRBD2
TGCGCCAGCAGTCGATCGGGGGGCCCCGGGGAGCTGTTTTTT,CASSRSGGPGELFF,TRBJ2-2,TRBV4-1,-,-
TGTGCCAGCAGCCAAGAAACAACAGGGCCGACAAGGGGAGCCCCCTCCGAGCAGTACTTC,CASSQETTGPTRGAPSEQYF,TRBJ2-7,TRBV14,few,-
TGTGCCACCTTGAGCGGGAGTCGTGATACGCAGTATTTT,CATLSGSRDTQYF,TRBJ2-3,TRBV28,once,TRBD2
TGTGCCAGCACCACCCCCACAGGGCTGTTTGATCAGCCCCAGCATTTT,CASTTPTGLFDQPQHF,TRBJ1-5,TRBV28,once,-